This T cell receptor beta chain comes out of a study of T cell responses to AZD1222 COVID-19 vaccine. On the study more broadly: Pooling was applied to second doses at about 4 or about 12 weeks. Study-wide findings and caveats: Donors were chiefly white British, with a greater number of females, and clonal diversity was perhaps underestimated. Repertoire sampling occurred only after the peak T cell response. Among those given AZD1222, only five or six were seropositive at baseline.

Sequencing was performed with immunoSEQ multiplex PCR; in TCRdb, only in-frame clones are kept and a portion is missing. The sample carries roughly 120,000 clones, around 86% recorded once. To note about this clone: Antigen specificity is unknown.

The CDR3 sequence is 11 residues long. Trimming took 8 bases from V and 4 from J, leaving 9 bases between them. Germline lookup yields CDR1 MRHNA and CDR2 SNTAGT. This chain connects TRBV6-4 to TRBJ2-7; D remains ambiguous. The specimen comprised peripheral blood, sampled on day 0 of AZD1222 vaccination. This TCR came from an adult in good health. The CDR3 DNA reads TGTGCCAGCTGGATATGTTACGAGCAGTACTTC. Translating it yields CASWICYEQYF.